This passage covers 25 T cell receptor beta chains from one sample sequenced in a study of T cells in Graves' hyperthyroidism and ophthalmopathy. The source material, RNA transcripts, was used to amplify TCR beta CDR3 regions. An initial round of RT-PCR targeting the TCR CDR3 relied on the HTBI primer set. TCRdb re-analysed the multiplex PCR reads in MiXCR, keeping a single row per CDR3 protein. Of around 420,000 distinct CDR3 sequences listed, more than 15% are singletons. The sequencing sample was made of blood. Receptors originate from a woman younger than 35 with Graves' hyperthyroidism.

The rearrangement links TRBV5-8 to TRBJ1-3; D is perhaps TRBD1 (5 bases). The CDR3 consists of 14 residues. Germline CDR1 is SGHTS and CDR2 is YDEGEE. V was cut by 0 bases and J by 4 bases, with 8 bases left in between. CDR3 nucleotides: TGTGCCAGCAGCTTGGGGGGGAGAGGAAACACCATATATTTT. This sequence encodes CASSLGGRGNTIYF.

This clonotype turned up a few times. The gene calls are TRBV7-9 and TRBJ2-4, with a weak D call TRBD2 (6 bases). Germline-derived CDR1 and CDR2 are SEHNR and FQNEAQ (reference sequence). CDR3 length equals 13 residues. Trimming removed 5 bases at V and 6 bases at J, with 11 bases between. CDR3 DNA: TGTGCCAGCAGCCCGACTAGTGGAAACATTCAGTACTTC. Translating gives CASSPTSGNIQYF.

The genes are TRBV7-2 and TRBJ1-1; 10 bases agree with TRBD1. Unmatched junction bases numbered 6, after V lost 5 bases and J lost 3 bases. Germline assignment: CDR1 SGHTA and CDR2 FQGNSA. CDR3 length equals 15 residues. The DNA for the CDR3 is TGTGCCAGCAGCCGGGACAGGGGATTGTACACTGAAGCTTTCTTT. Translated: CASSRDRGLYTEAFF.

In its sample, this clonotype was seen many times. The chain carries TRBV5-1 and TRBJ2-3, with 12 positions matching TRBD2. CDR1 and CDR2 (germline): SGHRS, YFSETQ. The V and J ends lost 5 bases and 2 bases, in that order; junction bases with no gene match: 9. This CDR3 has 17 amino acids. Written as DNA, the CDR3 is TGCGCCAGCAGGGATCCGGGACTAGCGGGCGTCACAGATACGCAGTATTTT. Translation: CASRDPGLAGVTDTQYF.

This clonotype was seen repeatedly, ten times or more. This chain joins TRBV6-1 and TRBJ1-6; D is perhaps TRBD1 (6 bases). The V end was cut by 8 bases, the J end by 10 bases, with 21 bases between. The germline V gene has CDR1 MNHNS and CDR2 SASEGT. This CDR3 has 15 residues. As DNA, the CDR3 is TGTGCCAGCCTTAGAGCAGGGGCCACCGGATCACCCCTCCACTTT. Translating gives CASLRAGATGSPLHF.

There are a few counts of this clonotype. CDR3 DNA sequence: TGTGCCACCAGTGATGGGGGGACTAGTGGGGCCTACGAGCAGTACTTC. Translation gives CATSDGGTSGAYEQYF. The chain links TRBV24-1 to TRBJ2-7; TRBD2 matches at 8 bases. This CDR3 has 16 residues. Germline V lookup: CDR1 KGHDR, CDR2 SFDVKD. Trimming cost V 3 bases and J 2 bases; bases outside gene matches: 8.

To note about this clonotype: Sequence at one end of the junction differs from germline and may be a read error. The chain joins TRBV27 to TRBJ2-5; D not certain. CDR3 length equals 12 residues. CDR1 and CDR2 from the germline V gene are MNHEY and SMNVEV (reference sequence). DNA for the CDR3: TGTGCCAACAGTCCCCCGGGAGAGACCCAGTACTTC. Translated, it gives CANSPPGETQYF.

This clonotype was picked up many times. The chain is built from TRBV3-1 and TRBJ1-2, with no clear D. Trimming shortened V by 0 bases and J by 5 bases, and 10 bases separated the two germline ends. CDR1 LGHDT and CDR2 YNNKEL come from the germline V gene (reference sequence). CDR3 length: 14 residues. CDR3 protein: CASSQDVTRYGYTF. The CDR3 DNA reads TGTGCCAGCAGCCAAGACGTGACCCGATATGGCTACACCTTC.

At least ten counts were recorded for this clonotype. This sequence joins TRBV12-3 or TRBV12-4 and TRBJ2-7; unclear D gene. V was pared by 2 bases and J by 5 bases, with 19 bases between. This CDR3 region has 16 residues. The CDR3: CASSLKADPNNHEQYF. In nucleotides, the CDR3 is TGTGCCAGCAGTTTAAAGGCCGACCCAAATAACCACGAGCAGTACTTC.

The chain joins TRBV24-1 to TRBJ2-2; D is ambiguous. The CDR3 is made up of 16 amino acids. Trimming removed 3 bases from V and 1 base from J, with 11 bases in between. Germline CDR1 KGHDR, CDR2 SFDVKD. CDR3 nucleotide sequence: TGTGCCACCAGTGATCCGGGTGCCCGGAACACCGGGGAGCTGTTTTTT. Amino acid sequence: CATSDPGARNTGELFF.

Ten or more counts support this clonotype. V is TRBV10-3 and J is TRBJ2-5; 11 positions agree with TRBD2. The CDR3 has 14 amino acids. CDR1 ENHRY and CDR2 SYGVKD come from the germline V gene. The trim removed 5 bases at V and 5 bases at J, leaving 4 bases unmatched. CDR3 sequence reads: CAISRLAGSETQYF. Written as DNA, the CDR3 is TGTGCCATCAGTAGACTAGCGGGATCTGAGACCCAGTACTTC.

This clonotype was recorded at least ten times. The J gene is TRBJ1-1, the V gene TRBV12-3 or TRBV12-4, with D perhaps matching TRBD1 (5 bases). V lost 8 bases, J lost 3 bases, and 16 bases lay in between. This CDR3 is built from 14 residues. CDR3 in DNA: TGTGCCAGCTCCACGGGGGGGGGATACACTGAAGCTTTCTTT. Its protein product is CASSTGGGYTEAFF.

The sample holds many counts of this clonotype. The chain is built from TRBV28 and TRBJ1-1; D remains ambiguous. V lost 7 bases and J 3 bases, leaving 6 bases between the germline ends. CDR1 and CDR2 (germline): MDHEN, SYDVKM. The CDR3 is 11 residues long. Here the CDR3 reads CASKEDTEAFF. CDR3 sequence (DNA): TGTGCCAGCAAGGAGGACACTGAAGCTTTCTTT.

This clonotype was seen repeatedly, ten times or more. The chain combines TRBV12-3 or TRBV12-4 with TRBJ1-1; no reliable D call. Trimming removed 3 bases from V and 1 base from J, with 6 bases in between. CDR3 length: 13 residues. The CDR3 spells CASSLKRNTEAFF. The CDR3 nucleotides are TGTGCCAGCAGTTTGAAAAGGAACACTGAAGCTTTCTTT.

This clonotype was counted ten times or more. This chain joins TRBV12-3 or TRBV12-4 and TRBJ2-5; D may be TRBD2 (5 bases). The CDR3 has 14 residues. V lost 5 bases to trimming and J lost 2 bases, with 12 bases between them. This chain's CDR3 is CASSERRPQETQYF. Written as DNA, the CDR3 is TGTGCCAGCAGTGAAAGGAGGCCGCAAGAGACCCAGTACTTC.

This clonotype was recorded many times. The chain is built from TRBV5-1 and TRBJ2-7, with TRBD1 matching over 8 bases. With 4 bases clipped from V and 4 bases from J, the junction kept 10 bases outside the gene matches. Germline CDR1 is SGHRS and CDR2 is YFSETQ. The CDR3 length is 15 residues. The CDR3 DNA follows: TGCGCCAGCAGCCCAGAGACAGGGGCTTCATACGAGCAGTACTTC. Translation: CASSPETGASYEQYF.

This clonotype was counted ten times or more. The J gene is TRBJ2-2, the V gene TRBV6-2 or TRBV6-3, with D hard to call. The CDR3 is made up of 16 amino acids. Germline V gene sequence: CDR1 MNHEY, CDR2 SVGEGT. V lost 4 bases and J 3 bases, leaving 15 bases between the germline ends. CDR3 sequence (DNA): TGTGCCAGCAGTTCAATCCGGCTCTTGTACACCGGGGAGCTGTTTTTT. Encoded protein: CASSSIRLLYTGELFF.

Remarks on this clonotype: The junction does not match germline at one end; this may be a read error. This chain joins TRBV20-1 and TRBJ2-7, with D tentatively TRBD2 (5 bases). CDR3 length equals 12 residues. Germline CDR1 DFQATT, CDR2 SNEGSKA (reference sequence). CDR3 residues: CSAVPGRYGQYF. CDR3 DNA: TGCAGTGCCGTTCCGGGAAGGTACGGGCAGTACTTC.

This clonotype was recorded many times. The DNA for the CDR3 is TGCAGTGCTAGGACAGAAAGAGCTTTCTTT. Protein sequence: CSARTERAFF. The chain uses TRBV20-1 and TRBJ1-1; TRBD1 might be the D (5 bases). Germline V gives CDR1 DFQATT, CDR2 SNEGSKA (reference sequence). CDR3 length: 10 residues. V lost 3 bases and J lost 10, with 9 bases in between.

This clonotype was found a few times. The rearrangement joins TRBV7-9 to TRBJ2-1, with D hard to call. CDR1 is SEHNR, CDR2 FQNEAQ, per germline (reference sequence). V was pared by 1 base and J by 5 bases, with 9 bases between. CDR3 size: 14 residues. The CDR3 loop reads CASSLVRIDNEQFF. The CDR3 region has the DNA TGTGCCAGCAGCTTAGTCAGGATCGACAATGAGCAGTTCTTC.

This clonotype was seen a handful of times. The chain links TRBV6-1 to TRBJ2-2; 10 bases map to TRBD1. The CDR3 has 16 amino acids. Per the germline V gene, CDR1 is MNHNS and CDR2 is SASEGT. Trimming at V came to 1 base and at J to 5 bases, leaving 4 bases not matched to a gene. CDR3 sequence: CASSEEGQGRTGELFF. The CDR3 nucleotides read TGTGCCAGCAGTGAAGAGGGACAGGGGCGAACCGGGGAGCTGTTTTTT.

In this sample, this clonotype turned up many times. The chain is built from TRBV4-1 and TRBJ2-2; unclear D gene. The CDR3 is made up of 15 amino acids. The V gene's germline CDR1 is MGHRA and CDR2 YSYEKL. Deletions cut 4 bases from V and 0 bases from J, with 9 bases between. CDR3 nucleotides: TGCGCCAGCAGCCTAGACCGGCCGAACACCGGGGAGCTGTTTTTT. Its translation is CASSLDRPNTGELFF.

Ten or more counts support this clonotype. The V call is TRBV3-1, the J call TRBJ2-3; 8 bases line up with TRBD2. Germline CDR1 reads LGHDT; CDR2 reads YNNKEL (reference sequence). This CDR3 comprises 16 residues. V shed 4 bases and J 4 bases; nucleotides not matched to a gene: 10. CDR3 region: CASSPPTSVGADTQYF. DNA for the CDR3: TGTGCCAGCAGCCCCCCGACTAGCGTGGGGGCAGATACGCAGTATTTT.

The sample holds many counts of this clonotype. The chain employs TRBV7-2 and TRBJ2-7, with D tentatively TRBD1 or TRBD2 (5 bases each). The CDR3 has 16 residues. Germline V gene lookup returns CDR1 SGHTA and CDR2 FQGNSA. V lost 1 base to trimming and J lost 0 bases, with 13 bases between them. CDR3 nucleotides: TGTGCCAGCAGCTTAGAGGGACCTCTAAGCTCCTACGAGCAGTACTTC. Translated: CASSLEGPLSSYEQYF. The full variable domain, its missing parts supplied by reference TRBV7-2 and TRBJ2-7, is GAGVSQSPSNKVTEKGKDVELRCDPISGHTALYWYRQSLGQGLEFLIYFQGNSAPDKSGLPSDRFSAERTGGSVSTLTIQRTQQEDSAVYLCASSLEGPLSSYEQYFGPGTRLTVT.

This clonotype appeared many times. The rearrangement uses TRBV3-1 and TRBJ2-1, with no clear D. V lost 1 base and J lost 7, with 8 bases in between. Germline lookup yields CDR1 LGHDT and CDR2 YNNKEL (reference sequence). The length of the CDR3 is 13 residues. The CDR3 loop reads CASSQVLRNEQFF. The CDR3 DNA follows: TGTGCCAGCAGCCAAGTCCTGAGGAATGAGCAGTTCTTC.